This T cell receptor (beta chain) was documented in a study of blood T cell repertoires in COVID-19. Here immunoSEQ multiplex PCR was the method, and the copy in TCRdb shows in-frame clones only, minus some. The sample yields approximately 320,000 clones, roughly nine tenths seen once. With 3 bases removed from V and 2 bases from J, the gap between germline ends came to 15 bases. The CDR3 covers 16 residues. CDR1 is SGHDT and CDR2 is YYEEEE in the germline V gene. The chain links TRBV5-6 to TRBJ2-4; a possible D gene is TRBD2 (6 bases). What was sequenced was peripheral blood. This TCR was sampled from a woman in her twenties or thirties with COVID-19, enrolled during active disease. The CDR3, as DNA: TGTGCCAGCAGCTGGGGGGTTAAATTGTCCAAAAACATTCAGTACTTC. As protein: CASSWGVKLSKNIQYF.